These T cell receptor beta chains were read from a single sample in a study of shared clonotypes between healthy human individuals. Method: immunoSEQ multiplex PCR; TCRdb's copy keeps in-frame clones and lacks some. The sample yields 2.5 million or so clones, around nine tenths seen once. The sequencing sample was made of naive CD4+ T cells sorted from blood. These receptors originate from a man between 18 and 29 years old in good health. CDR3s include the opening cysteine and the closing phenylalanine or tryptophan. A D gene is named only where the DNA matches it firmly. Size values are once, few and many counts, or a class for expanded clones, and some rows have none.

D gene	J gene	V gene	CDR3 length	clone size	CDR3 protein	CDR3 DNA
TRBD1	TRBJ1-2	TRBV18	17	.	CASSPPQGGYQGYGYTF	TGTGCCAGCTCACCCCCCCAGGGGGGTTATCAGGGCTATGGCTACACCTTC
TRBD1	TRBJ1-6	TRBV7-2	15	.	CASSTDRGSNSPLHF	TGTGCCAGCAGCACCGACAGGGGGAGTAATTCACCCCTCCACTTT
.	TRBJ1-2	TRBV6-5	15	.	CASSYQSTANYGYTF	TGTGCCAGCAGTTACCAATCGACGGCGAACTATGGCTACACCTTC
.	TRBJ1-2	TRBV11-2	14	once	CASSLNRINYGYTF	TGTGCCAGCAGCTTGAACAGGATTAACTATGGCTACACCTTC
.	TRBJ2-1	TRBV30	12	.	CAWRGGWNEQFF	TGTGCCTGGAGAGGAGGGTGGAATGAGCAGTTCTTC
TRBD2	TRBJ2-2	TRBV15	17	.	CATSRVSVSGATGELFF	TGTGCCACCAGCAGAGTTTCGGTGAGCGGGGCGACCGGGGAGCTGTTTTTT
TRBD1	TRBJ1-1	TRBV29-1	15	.	CSVEDQGGVNTEAFF	TGCAGCGTTGAAGATCAGGGGGGGGTGAACACTGAAGCTTTCTTT
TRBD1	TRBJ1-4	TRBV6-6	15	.	CATAPDRGFNEKLFF	TGTGCCACCGCGCCTGACAGGGGTTTTAATGAAAAACTGTTTTTT
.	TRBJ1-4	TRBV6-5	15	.	CASRRNRETNEKLFF	TGTGCCAGCAGGCGCAACAGGGAAACTAATGAAAAACTGTTTTTT
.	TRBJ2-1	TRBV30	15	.	CAWSVLQGAYNEQFF	TGTGCCTGGAGTGTATTACAGGGAGCCTACAATGAGCAGTTCTTC
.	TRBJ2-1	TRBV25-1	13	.	CASSLGSYNEQFF	TGTGCCAGCAGTCTGGGCTCCTACAATGAGCAGTTCTTC
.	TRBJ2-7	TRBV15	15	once	CATSRDVLGTSLQYF	TGTGCCACCAGCAGAGATGTATTGGGGACTTCTCTTCAGTACTTC
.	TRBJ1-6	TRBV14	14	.	CASSQGSYNSPLHF	TGTGCCAGCAGCCAAGGATCCTATAATTCACCCCTCCACTTT
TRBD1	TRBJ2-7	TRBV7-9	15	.	CASSLGQGGSYEQYF	TGTGCCAGCAGCTTAGGACAGGGGGGCTCCTACGAGCAGTACTTC
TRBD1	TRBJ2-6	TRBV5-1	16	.	CASSPDRGSGANVLTF	TGCGCCAGCAGCCCTGACAGGGGCTCTGGGGCCAACGTCCTGACTTTC
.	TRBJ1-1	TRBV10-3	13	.	CAITLTMNTEAFF	TGTGCCATCACCTTGACTATGAACACTGAAGCTTTCTTT
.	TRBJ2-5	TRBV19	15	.	CASKGLGSGQETQYF	TGTGCCAGTAAGGGTTTGGGGTCCGGACAAGAGACCCAGTACTTC
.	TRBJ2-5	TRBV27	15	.	CASSPQGRRGETQYF	TGTGCCAGCAGTCCCCAAGGTAGAAGAGGAGAGACCCAGTACTTC
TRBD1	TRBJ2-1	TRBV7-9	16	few	CASSPTTGVKYNEQFF	TGTGCCAGCAGCCCAACTACAGGGGTCAAATACAATGAGCAGTTCTTC
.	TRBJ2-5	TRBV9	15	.	CASSVAGQGGETQYF	TGTGCCAGCAGCGTAGCTGGGCAGGGAGGCGAGACCCAGTACTTC
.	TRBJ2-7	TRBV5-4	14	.	CASSLYSDPYEQYF	TGTGCCAGCAGCTTGTATTCGGATCCTTACGAGCAGTACTTC
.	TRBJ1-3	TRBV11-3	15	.	CASSLYPGTGNTIYF	TGTGCCAGCAGCTTGTATCCGGGGACAGGAAACACCATATATTTT
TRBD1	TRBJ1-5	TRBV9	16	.	CASSTNAGTGIQPQHF	TGTGCCAGCAGCACCAACGCCGGGACAGGGATTCAGCCCCAGCATTTT
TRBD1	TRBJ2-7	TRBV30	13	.	CAWRTGGVYEQYF	TGTGCCTGGAGGACAGGGGGCGTCTACGAGCAGTACTTC
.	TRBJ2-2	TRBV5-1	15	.	CATAIGSGNTGELFF	TGCGCCACCGCCATTGGGAGCGGCAACACCGGGGAGCTGTTTTTT
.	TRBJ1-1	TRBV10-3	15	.	CAISQTKQENTEAFF	TGTGCCATCAGTCAGACGAAACAGGAGAACACTGAAGCTTTCTTT
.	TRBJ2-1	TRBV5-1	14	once	CASSLINHPGEQFF	TGCGCCAGCAGCTTAATTAACCACCCAGGTGAGCAGTTCTTC
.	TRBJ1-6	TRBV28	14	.	CASIPSSYNSPLHF	TGTGCCAGCATTCCGAGCTCCTATAATTCACCCCTCCACTTT
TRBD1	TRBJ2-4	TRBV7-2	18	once	CASSPPPGTVVAKNIQYF	TGTGCCAGCAGCCCTCCTCCCGGGACAGTGGTAGCCAAAAACATTCAGTACTTC
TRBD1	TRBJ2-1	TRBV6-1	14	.	CASSAQGAFNEQFF	TGTGCCAGCAGTGCGCAGGGGGCATTCAATGAGCAGTTCTTC
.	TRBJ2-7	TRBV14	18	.	CASSPRRDRQHTSYEQYF	TGTGCCAGCAGCCCCCGGAGGGACAGACAACACACCTCCTACGAGCAGTACTTC
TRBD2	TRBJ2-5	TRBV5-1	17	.	CASSFGLAGGFQETQYF	TGCGCCAGCAGCTTCGGACTAGCGGGGGGTTTTCAAGAGACCCAGTACTTC
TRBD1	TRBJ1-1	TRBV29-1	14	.	CSVVNRGLDTEAFF	TGCAGCGTAGTCAACAGGGGGCTAGACACTGAAGCTTTCTTT
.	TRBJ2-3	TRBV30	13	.	CAWSPGGTDTQYF	TGTGCCTGGAGCCCTGGGGGGACAGATACGCAGTATTTT
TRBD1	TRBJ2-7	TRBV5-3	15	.	CARSLGDRASYEQYF	TGTGCCAGAAGCTTGGGGGACAGGGCCTCGTACGAGCAGTACTTC
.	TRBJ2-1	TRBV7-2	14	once	CASSLRQTLNEQFF	TGTGCCAGCAGCTTGAGACAGACTCTCAATGAGCAGTTCTTC
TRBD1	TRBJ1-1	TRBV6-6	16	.	CASRNTGGAGNTEAFF	TGTGCCAGCAGAAACACAGGGGGTGCGGGGAACACTGAAGCTTTCTTT
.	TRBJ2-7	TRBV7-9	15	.	CASSLGVAYNYEQYF	TGTGCCAGCAGCTTAGGCGTAGCATACAACTACGAGCAGTACTTC
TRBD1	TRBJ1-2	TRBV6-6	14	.	CASSYSRQGYGYTF	TGTGCCAGCAGTTACTCCCGACAGGGCTATGGCTACACCTTC
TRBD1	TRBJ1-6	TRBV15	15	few	CATSREGQGRSPLHF	TGTGCCACCAGCAGAGAGGGACAGGGTAGATCACCCCTCCACTTT
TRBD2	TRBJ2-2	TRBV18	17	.	CASSPASGSNGAGELFF	TGTGCCAGCTCACCAGCCAGCGGGAGTAACGGGGCCGGGGAGCTGTTTTTT